The 8 T cell receptor beta chains below come from one sample, sequenced in a study of metastatic and nonmetastatic thyroid tumors. TCRdb used MiXCR to call clones anew from the PCR reads. The table lists 15,000 to 20,000 clones, 27% of them singletons. All patients were treatment-naive before thyroid surgery. Sample: blood. Receptors originate from a female donor with papillary thyroid cancer or a benign thyroid nodule (not recorded which). Some clones in this sample may be carry-over from other donors' samples.

In its sample, this clone was seen many times. The chain uses TRBV30 and TRBJ2-5; 8 bases match TRBD2. After removal of 8 bases from V and 6 bases from J, the junction contained 14 bases not matched to a gene. Germline CDR1 reads GTSNPN; CDR2 reads SVGIG (reference sequence). The CDR3 extends over 14 amino acids. CDR3: CAGGVTGGGQTQYF. The CDR3 coding sequence is TGTGCCGGAGGGGTCACGGGAGGGGGGCAGACCCAGTACTTC.

This clone was seen a handful of times. The J gene is TRBJ2-7, the V gene TRBV27, with TRBD2 matching over 14 bases. Germline values: CDR1 MNHEY, CDR2 SMNVEV (reference sequence). The J segment lost 3 bases and the V segment lost 8 bases, leaving 15 bases of the junction unmatched. The CDR3 is made up of 18 amino acids. The CDR3: CASRKGGLAGDRVYEQYF. The CDR3 DNA sequence: TGTGCCAGCCGTAAGGGGGGACTAGCGGGAGATAGAGTCTACGAGCAGTACTTC.

V is TRBV20-1 and J is TRBJ2-5; either TRBD1 or TRBD2 may supply D (7 bases each). The CDR3 has 14 amino acids. Trimming took 7 bases from V and 2 from J, leaving 17 bases between them. Germline values: CDR1 DFQATT, CDR2 SNEGSKA (reference sequence). CDR3 sequence reads: CSVKTGRGQETQYF. CDR3 nucleotide sequence: TGCAGTGTGAAGACAGGGAGGGGGCAAGAGACCCAGTACTTC.

This clone was seen a handful of times. V and J are TRBV27 and TRBJ2-3; 13 nucleotides match TRBD2. Per germline, CDR1 MNHEY and CDR2 SMNVEV (reference sequence). The CDR3 consists of 15 residues. After removal of 2 bases from V and 5 bases from J, the junction contained 1 base not matched to a gene. CDR3: CASSLRTSGRDTQYF. The DNA for the CDR3 is TGTGCCAGCAGTTTAAGGACTAGCGGGAGAGATACGCAGTATTTT.

This clone occurred a few times. The rearrangement links TRBV7-2 to TRBJ1-2; perhaps TRBD1 as D (6 bases). Germline V lookup: CDR1 SGHTA, CDR2 FQGNSA. V shed 5 bases and J shed 5 bases, with 12 bases lying between them. The CDR3 has 13 amino acids. Here the CDR3 DNA reads TGTGCCAGCAGCACGAAGGGGGAATATGGCTACACCTTC. Amino acid sequence: CASSTKGEYGYTF.

The chain employs TRBV6-2 or TRBV6-3 and TRBJ2-3, with 9 bases lining up with TRBD2. J gave up 7 bases and V 0 bases, and 5 bases lay outside the gene matches. CDR1 MNHEY and CDR2 SVGEGT come from the germline V gene. The CDR3 is made up of 15 amino acids. In DNA form, the CDR3 reads TGTGCCAGCAGTTACTCTAGCGGGAGAAAAAATACGCAGTATTTT. It codes for CASSYSSGRKNTQYF.

V is TRBV4-1 and J is TRBJ2-7, with D possibly being TRBD1 (6 bases). There are 15 residues in the CDR3. V was pared by 1 base and J by 4 bases, with 14 bases between. Germline CDR1 and CDR2: MGHRA and YSYEKL. In nucleotides, the CDR3 is TGCGCCAGCAGCCAAGGTCCAGGGGCCTCGTACGAGCAGTACTTC. Its translation: CASSQGPGASYEQYF.

The chain carries TRBV4-1 and TRBJ1-6; D not resolved. The ends were cut back, 5 bases at V and 1 base at J, with 21 bases in the middle. Germline V gene lookup returns CDR1 MGHRA and CDR2 YSYEKL. The length of the CDR3 is 19 residues. The DNA of the CDR3 is TGCGCCAGCAGCGCATCCCTCCGCCGTAAGGGTTCCTATAATTCACCCCTCCACTTT. Protein product: CASSASLRRKGSYNSPLHF.